The present entry profiles one TCR beta chain with its context. Its matching antigen is unknown. This sample is part of a study of cytomegalovirus exposure and HLA in healthy donors. Study background: In terms of ancestry, the Caucasian-associated cluster contained 81% of the approximately 420 genotyped donors.

The study, taken as a whole, reports: In a later analysis, a genetic analysis reported fewer productive-TCR N-insertions in an Asian-associated ancestry cluster than the cohort average. The study recorded about 160 TCR beta chains that were cytomegalovirus-associated.

Germline CDR1 and CDR2: SGHRS and YFSETQ. V was trimmed by 0 bases and J by 5 bases, leaving 23 bases between them. This CDR3 contains 18 residues. 60 Vbeta and 13 Jbeta primers were used in PCR. Profiled with immunoSEQ multiplex PCR; TCRdb holds only in-frame clones, not every one. The table has around 150,000 clones, more than 70% seen once. Sample: PBMCs. This sequence joins TRBV5-1 and TRBJ2-5; D perhaps matches TRBD2 (7 bases). The sequence was obtained from a man aged 55 to 70 in good health and CMV-seronegative. The CDR3 protein is CASSLVGAGAPGSETQYF. DNA of the CDR3: TGCGCCAGCAGCTTGGTTGGGGCGGGGGCCCCAGGGTCGGAGACCCAGTACTTC.